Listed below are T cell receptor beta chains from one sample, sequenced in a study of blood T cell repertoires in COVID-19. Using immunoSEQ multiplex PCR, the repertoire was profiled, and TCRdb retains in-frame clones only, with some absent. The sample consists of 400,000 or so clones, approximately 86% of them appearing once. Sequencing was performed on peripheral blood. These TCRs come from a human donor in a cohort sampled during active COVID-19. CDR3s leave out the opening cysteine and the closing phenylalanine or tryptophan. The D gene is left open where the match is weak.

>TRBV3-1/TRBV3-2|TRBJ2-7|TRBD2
ASSPSPGGGTSYEQY
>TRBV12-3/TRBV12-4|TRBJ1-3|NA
ASSLIGDTIY
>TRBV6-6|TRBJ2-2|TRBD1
ASSPGTGFGGELF
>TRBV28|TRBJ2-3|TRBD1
ASSWTGGGRDTQY
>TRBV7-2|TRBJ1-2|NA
ASSLGDNNYGYT
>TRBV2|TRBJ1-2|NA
ASTDGENYGYT
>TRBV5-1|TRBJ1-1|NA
ASSFSGQGTEAF
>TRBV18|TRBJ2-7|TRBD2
ASSPSSSGGLTQY
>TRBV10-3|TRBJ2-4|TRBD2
AISELAGGPGAKNIQY
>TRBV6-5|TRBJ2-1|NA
ASSYSKSGKSEQF
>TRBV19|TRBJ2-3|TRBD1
ASSRGTGTDTQY
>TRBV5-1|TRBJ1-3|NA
ASSLGAGISGNTIY
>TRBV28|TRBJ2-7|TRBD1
ASSLPQGARSEQY
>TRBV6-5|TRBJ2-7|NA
ASSYADSTEQY
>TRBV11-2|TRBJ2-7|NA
ASSFGFDRTYEQY
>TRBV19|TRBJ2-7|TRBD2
ASRPLAGGNEQY
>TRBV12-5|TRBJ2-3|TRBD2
ASGLVLAGISTDTQY
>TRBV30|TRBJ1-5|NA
AWTQNSNQPQH
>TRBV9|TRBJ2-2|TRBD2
ASSPGGKRGDRGELF
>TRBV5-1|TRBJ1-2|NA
ASSLALLKGDGYT
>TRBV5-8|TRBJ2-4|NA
ASSPGWGQVNIQY
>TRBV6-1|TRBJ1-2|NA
ASSERGPYGYT
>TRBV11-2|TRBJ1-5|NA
ASSLDTDQPQH
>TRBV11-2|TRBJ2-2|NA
ASSLVRTGELF
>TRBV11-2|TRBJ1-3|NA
ASSSRGAGNTIY
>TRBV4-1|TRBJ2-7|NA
ASSQVGRGYEQY
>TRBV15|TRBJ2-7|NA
ATSRAGGKFPY
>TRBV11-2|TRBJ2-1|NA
ASSLGAGYNEQF
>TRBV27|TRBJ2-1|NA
ASSLLARYEQF
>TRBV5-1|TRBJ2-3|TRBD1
ASSSSGTGVTDTQY
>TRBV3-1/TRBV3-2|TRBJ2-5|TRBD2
ASSQGLAGGQETQY
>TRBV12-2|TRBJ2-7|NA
ASRLPPGYEQY
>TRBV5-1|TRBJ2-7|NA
ASSPDMLRLEQY
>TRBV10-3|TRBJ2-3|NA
AISDPGRGPGLDTQY
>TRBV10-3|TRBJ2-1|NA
AISERGEGQGEQF
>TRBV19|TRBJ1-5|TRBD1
ASKTQGANQPQH
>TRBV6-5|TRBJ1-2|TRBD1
ATRTGNYGYT
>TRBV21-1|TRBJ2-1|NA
ASSTKRQGMAYNEQF
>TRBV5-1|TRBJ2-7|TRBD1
ASRERTGELYEQY
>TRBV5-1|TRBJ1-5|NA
ASSLGGRISNQPQH
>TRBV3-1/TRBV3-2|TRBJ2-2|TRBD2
ASSQDPAGAVTGELF